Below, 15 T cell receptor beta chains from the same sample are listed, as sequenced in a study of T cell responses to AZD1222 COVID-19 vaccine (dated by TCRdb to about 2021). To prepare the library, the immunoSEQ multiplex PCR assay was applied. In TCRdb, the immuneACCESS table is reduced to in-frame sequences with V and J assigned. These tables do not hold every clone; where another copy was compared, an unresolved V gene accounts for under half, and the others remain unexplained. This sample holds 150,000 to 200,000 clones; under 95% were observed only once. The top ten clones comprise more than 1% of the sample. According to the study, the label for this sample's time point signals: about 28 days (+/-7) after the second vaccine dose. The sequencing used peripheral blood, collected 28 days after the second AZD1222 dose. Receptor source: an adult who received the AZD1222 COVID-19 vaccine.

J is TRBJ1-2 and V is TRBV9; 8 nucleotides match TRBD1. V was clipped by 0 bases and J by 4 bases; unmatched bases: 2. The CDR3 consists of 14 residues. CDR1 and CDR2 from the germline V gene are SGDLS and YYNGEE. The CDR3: CASSVEDRVYGYTF. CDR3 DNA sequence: TGTGCCAGCAGCGTAGAGGACAGGGTCTATGGCTACACCTTC.

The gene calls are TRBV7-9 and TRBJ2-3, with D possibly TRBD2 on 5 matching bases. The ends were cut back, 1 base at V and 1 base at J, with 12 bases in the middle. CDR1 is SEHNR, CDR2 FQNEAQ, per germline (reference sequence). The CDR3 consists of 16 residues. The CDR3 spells CASSLVASGRTDTQYF. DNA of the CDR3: TGTGCCAGCAGCTTAGTTGCCAGCGGTCGCACAGATACGCAGTATTTT.

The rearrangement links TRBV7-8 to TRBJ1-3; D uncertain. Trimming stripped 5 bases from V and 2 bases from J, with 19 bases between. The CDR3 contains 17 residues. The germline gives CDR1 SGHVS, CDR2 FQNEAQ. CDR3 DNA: TGTGCCAGCAGCCCACAGTCTCTCGGCTACCCTGGAAACACCATATATTTT. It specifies CASSPQSLGYPGNTIYF.

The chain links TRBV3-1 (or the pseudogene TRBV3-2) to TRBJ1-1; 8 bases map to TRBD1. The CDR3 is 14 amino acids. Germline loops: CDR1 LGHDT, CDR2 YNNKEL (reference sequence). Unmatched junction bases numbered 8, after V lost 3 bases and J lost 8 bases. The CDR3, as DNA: TGTGCCAGCAGCCATTCTACCGGGACAGGCGAAGCTTTCTTT. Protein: CASSHSTGTGEAFF.

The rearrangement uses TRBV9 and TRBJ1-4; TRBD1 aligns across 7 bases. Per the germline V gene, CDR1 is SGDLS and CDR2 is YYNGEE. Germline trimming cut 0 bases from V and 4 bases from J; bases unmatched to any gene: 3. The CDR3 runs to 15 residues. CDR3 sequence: CASSVEGASNEKLFF. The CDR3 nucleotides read TGTGCCAGCAGCGTAGAGGGGGCTAGTAATGAAAAACTGTTTTTT.

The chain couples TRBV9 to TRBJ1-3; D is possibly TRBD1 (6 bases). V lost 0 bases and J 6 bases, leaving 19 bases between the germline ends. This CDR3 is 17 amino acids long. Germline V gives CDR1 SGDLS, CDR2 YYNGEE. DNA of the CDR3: TGTGCCAGCAGCGTAGGGTTGGGACACGTGGGGATAAACACCATATATTTT. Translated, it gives CASSVGLGHVGINTIYF.

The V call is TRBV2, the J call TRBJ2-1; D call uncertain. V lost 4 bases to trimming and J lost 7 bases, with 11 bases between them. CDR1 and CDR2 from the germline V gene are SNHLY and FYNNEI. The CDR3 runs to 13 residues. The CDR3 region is CASSGHKGNEQFF. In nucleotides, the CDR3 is TGTGCCAGCAGTGGTCACAAAGGGAATGAGCAGTTCTTC.

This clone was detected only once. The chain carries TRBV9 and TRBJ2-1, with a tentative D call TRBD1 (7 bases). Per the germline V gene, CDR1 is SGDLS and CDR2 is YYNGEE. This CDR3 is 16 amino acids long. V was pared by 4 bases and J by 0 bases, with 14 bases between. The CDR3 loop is CASSTSGGNSYNEQFF. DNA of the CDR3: TGTGCCAGCAGCACCTCAGGGGGGAACTCCTACAATGAGCAGTTCTTC.

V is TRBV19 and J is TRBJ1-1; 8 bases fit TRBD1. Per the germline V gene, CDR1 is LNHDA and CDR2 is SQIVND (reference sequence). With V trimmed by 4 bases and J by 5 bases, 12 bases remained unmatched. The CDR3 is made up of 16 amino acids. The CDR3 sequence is CASSTDRVESRTEAFF. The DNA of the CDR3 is TGTGCCAGTAGTACGGACAGGGTGGAATCTCGGACTGAAGCTTTCTTT.

CDR3 DNA: TGTGCCAGCAGCTTAGGAGGTAATTCACCCCTCCACTTT. Translation gives CASSLGGNSPLHF. The chain has TRBV13 and TRBJ1-6; D remains ambiguous. V lost 0 bases and J 6 bases, leaving 3 bases between the germline ends. Germline-derived CDR1 and CDR2 are PRHDT and FYEKMQ (reference sequence). This CDR3 has 13 residues. Drawing the rest from reference TRBV13 and TRBJ1-6, the complete variable domain is AAGVIQSPRHLIKEKRETATLKCYPIPRHDTVYWYQQGPGQDPQFLISFYEKMQSDKGSIPDRFSAQQFSDYHSELNMSSLELGDSALYFCASSLGGNSPLHFGNGTRLTVT.

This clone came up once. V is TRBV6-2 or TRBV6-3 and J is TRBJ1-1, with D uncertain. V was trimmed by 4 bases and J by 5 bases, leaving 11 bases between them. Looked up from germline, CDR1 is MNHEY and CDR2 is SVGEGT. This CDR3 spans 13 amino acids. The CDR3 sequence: CASSLDVGTEAFF. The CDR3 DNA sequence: TGTGCCAGCAGTTTAGATGTGGGGACTGAAGCTTTCTTT.

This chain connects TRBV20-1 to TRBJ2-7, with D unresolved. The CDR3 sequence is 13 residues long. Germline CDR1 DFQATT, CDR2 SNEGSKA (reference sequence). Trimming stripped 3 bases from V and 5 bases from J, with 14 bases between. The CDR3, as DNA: TGCAGTGCTAGTGGCCAGGTTTTGAACGAGCAGTACTTC. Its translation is CSASGQVLNEQYF.

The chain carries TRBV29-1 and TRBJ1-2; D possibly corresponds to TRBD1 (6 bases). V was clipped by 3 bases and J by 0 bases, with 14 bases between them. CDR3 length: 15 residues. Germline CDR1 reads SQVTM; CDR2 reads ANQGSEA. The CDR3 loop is CSVDLQGRSNYGYTF. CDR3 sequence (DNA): TGCAGCGTTGACCTACAGGGACGTTCTAACTATGGCTACACCTTC.

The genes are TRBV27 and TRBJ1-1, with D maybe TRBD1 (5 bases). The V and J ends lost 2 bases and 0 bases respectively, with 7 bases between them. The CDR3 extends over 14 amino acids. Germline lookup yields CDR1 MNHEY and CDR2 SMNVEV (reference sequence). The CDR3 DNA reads TGTGCCAGCAGTTTAGGGACTTTGAACACTGAAGCTTTCTTT. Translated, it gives CASSLGTLNTEAFF.

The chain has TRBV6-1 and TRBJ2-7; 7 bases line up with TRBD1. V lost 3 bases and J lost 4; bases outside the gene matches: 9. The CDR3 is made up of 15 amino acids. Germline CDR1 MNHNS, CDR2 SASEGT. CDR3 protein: CASSEGQYSPYEQYF. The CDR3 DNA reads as TGTGCCAGCAGTGAGGGACAGTATTCCCCATACGAGCAGTACTTC.